This T cell receptor beta chain appears in the sequencing data of a study of OX40 agonist ivuxolimab in advanced cancers. In the study overall: Partial responses were recorded for three patients, including one with hepatocellular carcinoma and two with cutaneous melanoma.

The study's findings and limits: Antigen specificity was not determined for the expanded peripheral T cells.

Sequencing was performed with immunoSEQ multiplex PCR; in TCRdb, only in-frame clones are kept and a portion is missing. The data hold tens of thousands of clones, with just under 85% observed a single time. Germline-derived CDR1 and CDR2 are PRHDT and FYEKMQ (reference sequence). This CDR3 contains 15 residues. Trimming removed 5 bases at V and 0 bases at J, with 10 bases between. As concerns this clone: Its cognate antigen is unknown.

The V call is TRBV13, the J call TRBJ2-2; no clear D gene. The receptor comes from an adult with an advanced solid tumor such as melanoma, head and neck, liver or kidney cancer. The source was CD4+ or CD8+ T cells sorted from blood, collected in a trial of the OX40 agonist ivuxolimab. The CDR3 loop reads CASSPWATNTGELFF. The CDR3 DNA sequence: TGTGCCAGCAGCCCCTGGGCCACGAACACCGGGGAGCTGTTTTTT.